This is a list of T cell receptor beta chains from one sample in a study of cytomegalovirus exposure and HLA in healthy donors. This table comes from immunoSEQ multiplex PCR, and its TCRdb copy is limited to in-frame clones, with some not included. The data show about 200,000 clones, around 86% seen once. The specimen sequenced was PBMCs. The receptors derive from a woman under 30 in good health and CMV-seronegative. Both conserved end residues are part of each CDR3. Fields, in order: CDR3 protein, CDR3 DNA, D gene, J gene, V gene, clone size. D genes are given only for firm matches. The size entry is marked missing in some rows and otherwise reads once, few, many or a size class.

CASTPSPTGGGEKLFF,TGTGCCAGCACCCCATCCCCGACAGGGGGTGGTGAAAAACTGTTTTTT,TRBD1,TRBJ1-4,TRBV9,once
CASSPQGYSNQPQHF,TGTGCCAGCAGCCCCCAGGGCTATAGCAATCAGCCCCAGCATTTT,NA,TRBJ1-5,TRBV27,NA
CASSFGTGNNSPLHF,TGTGCCAGCAGTTTCGGGACAGGCAATAATTCACCCCTCCACTTT,TRBD1,TRBJ1-6,TRBV27,NA
CASSQVSGITFEQYF,TGTGCCAGCAGCCAAGTTTCCGGGATCACTTTCGAGCAGTACTTC,NA,TRBJ2-7,TRBV4-2,few
CASSLSLGQGVYQPQHF,TGTGCCAGCAGCTTGTCCTTGGGACAGGGCGTTTATCAGCCCCAGCATTTT,TRBD1,TRBJ1-5,TRBV5-5,NA
CASSPGLAGGSYSYNEQFF,TGTGCCAGCTCACCAGGACTAGCGGGGGGGTCTTACTCCTACAATGAGCAGTTCTTC,TRBD2,TRBJ2-1,TRBV18,NA
CASSIDLGVAPNDQHF,TGTGCCAGTAGTATAGATCTAGGCGTTGCTCCAAATGACCAGCATTTT,NA,TRBJ1-5,TRBV19,few
CASSMAGGRNDEQYF,TGTGCCAGTAGTATGGCAGGGGGCAGGAACGACGAGCAGTACTTC,TRBD1,TRBJ2-7,TRBV19,once
CSVRVGSRMDSYNSPLHF,TGCAGCGTTAGGGTGGGGAGTCGGATGGACTCCTATAATTCACCCCTCCACTTT,NA,TRBJ1-6,TRBV29-1,few
CASSLITQGAVYGYTF,TGTGCCAGCAGTTTAATAACGCAGGGGGCTGTATATGGCTACACCTTC,TRBD1,TRBJ1-2,TRBV27,once
CASSYSMQGSGYTF,TGTGCCAGCAGTTACTCGATGCAGGGGTCTGGCTACACCTTC,NA,TRBJ1-2,TRBV6-6,NA
CSVATASGGNQPQHF,TGCAGCGTTGCTACGGCATCCGGAGGAAATCAGCCCCAGCATTTT,NA,TRBJ1-5,TRBV29-1,NA
CASGPGTGGFGDQPQHF,TGTGCTAGTGGTCCGGGGACAGGGGGCTTTGGTGATCAGCCCCAGCATTTT,TRBD1,TRBJ1-5,TRBV12-5,few
CASVWDRDSPLHF,TGTGCCAGCGTATGGGACAGGGATTCACCCCTCCACTTT,TRBD1,TRBJ1-6,TRBV6-1,NA
CASSDLGTGAHTEAFF,TGTGCCAGCAGTGACCTTGGGACAGGCGCGCACACTGAAGCTTTCTTT,TRBD1,TRBJ1-1,TRBV6-1,NA
CASSFSGENSPLHF,TGTGCCAGCAGCTTTTCTGGGGAGAATTCACCCCTCCACTTT,NA,TRBJ1-6,TRBV7-3,few
CASSSARKLFF,TGTGCCAGCAGTTCGGCCAGGAAACTGTTTTTT,NA,TRBJ1-4,TRBV2,few
CASSPPGLLVETQYF,TGTGCCAGCTCACCTCCGGGACTACTTGTAGAGACCCAGTACTTC,TRBD2,TRBJ2-5,TRBV18,NA
CASSDSSVYTQYF,TGTGCCAGCAGCGACTCGTCGGTATATACGCAGTATTTT,NA,TRBJ2-3,TRBV9,NA
CSAVIQETQYF,TGCAGTGCTGTAATCCAAGAGACCCAGTACTTC,NA,TRBJ2-5,TRBV20-1,NA
CASRGAGQISPLHF,TGTGCCAGCAGAGGAGCGGGGCAGATATCACCCCTCCACTTT,NA,TRBJ1-6,TRBV5-4,NA
CASSPAGSVIYNEQFF,TGTGCCAGCAGCCCCGCGGGTAGCGTGATATACAATGAGCAGTTCTTC,NA,TRBJ2-1,TRBV7-3,NA
CASSLGGGTEAFF,TGTGCCAGCAGCTTGGGGGGGGGCACTGAAGCTTTCTTT,NA,TRBJ1-1,TRBV7-6,NA
CASSYDRVLSEQYF,TGTGCCAGCAGTTATGACAGGGTCTTGAGTGAGCAGTACTTC,TRBD1,TRBJ2-7,TRBV6-1,NA
CAWKVRAGVAGNTIYF,TGTGCCTGGAAGGTCAGGGCAGGGGTCGCTGGAAACACCATATATTTT,NA,TRBJ1-3,TRBV30,NA
CASSRGGYEQYF,TGTGCCAGCAGCCGAGGCGGCTACGAGCAGTACTTC,NA,TRBJ2-7,TRBV7-2,few
CASSQDGRGRINIQYF,TGCGCCAGCAGCCAAGATGGGAGGGGGAGAATCAACATTCAGTACTTC,NA,TRBJ2-4,TRBV4-1,NA
CASSQESGSHEQYF,TGCGCCAGCAGCCAGGAGTCAGGGTCCCACGAGCAGTACTTC,NA,TRBJ2-7,TRBV4-1,NA
CAIKEGANTGELFF,TGTGCCATCAAAGAGGGAGCGAACACCGGGGAGCTGTTTTTT,NA,TRBJ2-2,TRBV10-3,NA
CASSEILAGDTQYF,TGTGCCAGCAGTGAAATCCTAGCGGGAGATACGCAGTATTTT,TRBD2,TRBJ2-3,TRBV2,NA
CASSPRTEDGEKETQYF,TGCGCCAGCAGCCCCAGGACCGAGGACGGGGAGAAAGAGACCCAGTACTTC,NA,TRBJ2-5,TRBV4-1,NA
CASSLAGLVGQETQYF,TGTGCCAGCAGCTTAGCGGGACTAGTAGGCCAAGAGACCCAGTACTTC,TRBD2,TRBJ2-5,TRBV7-6,NA
CASSLGTSGAAYEQYF,TGTGCCAGCAGCCTCGGGACTAGCGGGGCAGCCTACGAGCAGTACTTC,TRBD2,TRBJ2-7,TRBV9,once
CASSHRDRGIDTQYF,TGTGCCAGCAGCCACCGGGACAGGGGTATTGATACGCAGTATTTT,TRBD1,TRBJ2-3,TRBV6-1,NA
CASSSGSRLGANVLTF,TGTGCCAGCAGTTCCGGGAGCAGGCTTGGGGCCAACGTCCTGACTTTC,NA,TRBJ2-6,TRBV27,NA
CASSPKGAGGTYNEQFF,TGCGCCAGCAGCCCCAAGGGGGCGGGAGGCACCTACAATGAGCAGTTCTTC,NA,TRBJ2-1,TRBV5-1,NA
CASSQDSHRASGRTDTQYF,TGCGCCAGCAGCCAAGATAGCCACCGGGCTAGCGGGCGCACAGATACGCAGTATTTT,TRBD2,TRBJ2-3,TRBV4-1,NA
CASSLGQGLGQPQHF,TGTGCCAGCAGCCTGGGACAGGGGCTCGGTCAGCCCCAGCATTTT,TRBD1,TRBJ1-5,TRBV5-4,NA
CASSPTGGETQYF,TGTGCCAGCAGTCCCACAGGGGGGGAGACCCAGTACTTC,TRBD1,TRBJ2-5,TRBV5-4,once
CSAKRGTEAFF,TGCAGTGCTAAAAGAGGAACTGAAGCTTTCTTT,NA,TRBJ1-1,TRBV20-1,NA
CASSRTGGNYGYTF,TGTGCCAGCAGTAGGACAGGGGGTAACTATGGCTACACCTTC,TRBD1,TRBJ1-2,TRBV6-4,NA
CASSPPGQGEAFF,TGTGCCAGCAGCCCCCCGGGACAGGGTGAAGCTTTCTTT,TRBD1,TRBJ1-1,TRBV5-5,NA
CASSQGEDTGELFF,TGCGCCAGCAGCCAAGGAGAAGACACCGGGGAGCTGTTTTTT,NA,TRBJ2-2,TRBV4-1,NA
CASSLRGGGSMETQYF,TGTGCCAGCAGCCTTCGAGGGGGGGGATCTATGGAGACCCAGTACTTC,NA,TRBJ2-5,TRBV7-8,NA
CAWGGAGDVYNEQFF,TGTGCCTGGGGAGGGGCGGGAGATGTTTACAATGAGCAGTTCTTC,TRBD2,TRBJ2-1,TRBV30,NA
CASSIRDYGYTF,TGTGCCAGTAGTATCAGGGACTATGGCTACACCTTC,NA,TRBJ1-2,TRBV19,NA
CASSFPLRDRGGGYTF,TGTGCCAGCAGCTTTCCTTTGCGGGACAGGGGAGGCGGCTACACCTTC,TRBD1,TRBJ1-2,TRBV7-2,NA
CASSLRDPGGTEAFF,TGTGCCAGCAGCTTGCGGGACCCCGGGGGCACTGAAGCTTTCTTT,NA,TRBJ1-1,TRBV6-6,NA
CASSPGLAGAGPHNEQFF,TGCGCCAGCAGCCCCGGACTAGCGGGGGCCGGGCCGCACAATGAGCAGTTCTTC,TRBD2,TRBJ2-1,TRBV5-1,NA
CASSDLGAGGFVQETQYF,TGTGCCAGCAGTGATTTAGGGGCAGGGGGCTTCGTTCAAGAGACCCAGTACTTC,TRBD1,TRBJ2-5,TRBV25-1,NA
CASSLTSGGQETQYF,TGTGCCAGCAGCCTGACTAGCGGAGGACAAGAGACCCAGTACTTC,TRBD2,TRBJ2-5,TRBV6-4,few